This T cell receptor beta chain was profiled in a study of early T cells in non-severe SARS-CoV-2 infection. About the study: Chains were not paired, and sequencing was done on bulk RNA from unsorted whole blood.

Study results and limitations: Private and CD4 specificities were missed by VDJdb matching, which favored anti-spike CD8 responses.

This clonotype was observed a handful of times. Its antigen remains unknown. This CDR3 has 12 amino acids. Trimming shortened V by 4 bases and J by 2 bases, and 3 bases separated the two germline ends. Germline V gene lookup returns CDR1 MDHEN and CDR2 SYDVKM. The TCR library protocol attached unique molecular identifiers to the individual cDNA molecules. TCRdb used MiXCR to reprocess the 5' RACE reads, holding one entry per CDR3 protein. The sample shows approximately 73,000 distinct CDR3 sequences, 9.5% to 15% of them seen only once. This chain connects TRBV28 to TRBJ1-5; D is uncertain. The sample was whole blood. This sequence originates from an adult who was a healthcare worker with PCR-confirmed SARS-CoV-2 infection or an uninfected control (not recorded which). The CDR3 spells CASSWGNQPQHF. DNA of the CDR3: TGTGCCAGCAGTTGGGGCAATCAGCCCCAGCATTTT.